This T cell receptor beta chain was captured in a study of T-cell reconstitution after alpha-beta-depleted transplantation in children (TCRdb year 2016). For the study in its entirety: The study quantitatively tracked T-cell immune reconstitution after TCRalphabeta/CD19-depleted allogeneic hematopoietic cell transplantation in children using TCR repertoire profiling. Results and caveats for the whole study, not just this receptor: The apparently early alphabetaT-cell count recovery about two months after transplant was reportedly dependent on only several hundred rapidly expanded clones derived from non-depleted graft cells. Over the following months the frequencies of hyperexpanded clones went down, and after one year T-cell counts and TCRbeta diversity were mostly credited to newly produced T cells. In some patients, the high TCRbeta diversity seen at day 60 was put down to recipient T cells and intrathymic progenitors that had survived conditioning.

The library relied on PCR. The sequencer listed for this sample is Illumina HiSeq 2500. To normalize quantification of the TCRbeta repertoire, the TCR libraries were built with molecular barcoding that relied on unique molecular identifiers. TCRdb reprocessed the public reads (quality trimming at Q25 with fastp, clone calling with MiXCR) and kept in-frame beta chains. Rows are unified per CDR3 protein, each entry keeping the most common DNA and genes. A total of 90,000 to 150,000 distinct CDR3 sequences appear in this sample, roughly 24% of them only once. More than 9% of the sample rests with the top ten. The sample's treatment or condition label, decoded: allogeneic hematopoietic cell transplantation with graft depleted of TCRalphabeta T cells and CD19 B cells. TCRalphabeta/CD19-depleted allogeneic hematopoietic cell grafts were given to the transplant recipients, all of whom were children. The CDR1 and CDR2 encoded by the germline V gene are SNHLY and FYNNEI. The trim is 3 bases for V and 5 bases for J, with a gap of 16 bases between the germline ends. From the cysteine up to the phenylalanine, the CDR3 has a length of 15 residues. This entry keeps only the CDR3 DNA: 45 bases, framed from base 1.

This clonotype was detected ten times or more. Its recognized antigen is unknown. Base quality data are lacking; no much larger clone is found one base away. The TCR originated in a male patient aged 2-10 years who had a stem cell transplant for chronic granulomatous disease, so the T cells may come from the graft donor. The chain joins TRBV2 to TRBJ1-2, with no D gene named confidently. The sequencing here drew on PBMCs, mostly from graft donor cells, taken 180 days after TCRalphabeta/CD19-depleted stem cell transplant. CDR3 region: CASSDRFRASYGYTF. At the DNA level, the sequence is TGTGCCAGCAGTGATCGATTCCGGGCGTCTTATGGCTACACCTTC.